This T cell receptor (beta chain) is drawn from a study of T cells and Merkel cell carcinoma outcomes. Clones were sequenced by immunoSEQ multiplex PCR, and TCRdb holds only the in-frame ones, with some missing. The data contain more than 12,000 clones, more than 90% of them singletons. Germline lookup yields CDR1 SQVTM and CDR2 ANQGSEA. This CDR3 region has 13 residues. Trimming removed 6 bases from V and 1 base from J; junction bases left unmatched: 4. The clonotype originates from a human donor with Merkel cell carcinoma. The specimen sequenced was tumor tissue from Merkel cell carcinoma. J is TRBJ1-1 and V is TRBV29-1, with 8 nucleotides matching TRBD1. The CDR3 sequence: CSVGQGRNTEAFF. In DNA, the CDR3 is TGCAGCGTAGGACAGGGAAGGAACACTGAAGCTTTCTTT.